This is a list of T cell receptor beta chains from one sample in a study of T cell repertoires in cytomegalovirus infection. TCRdb reprocessed the reads via MiXCR and lists one record per CDR3 protein. This sample carries about 920,000 distinct CDR3 sequences, 30% to 40% of them seen once, and the ten largest clones take about an eighth. What these receptors recognize is not known. Sequencing was performed on cultured CD8+ T cells from PBMCs, taken from culture after CMV antigen stimulation. Receptors were obtained from a human donor in good health (CMV status not recorded). Some clones in this sample may be carry-over from other donors' samples. Each CDR3 is given with its conserved first and last residue. Each record gives: V gene, D gene, CDR3 protein. The D gene is left open where the match is weak.

>TRBV12-3/TRBV12-4|.
CASSLNIAYGYTF
>TRBV25-1|.
CASSSGTDLYQETQYF
>TRBV9|.
CASSPFDRSNQPQHF
>TRBV7-9|.
CASSLPRGGNEQFF
>TRBV19|.
CASTGITGELYF
>TRBV6-1|TRBD1
CASRPQGVYNEQFF
>TRBV10-2|.
CASSSSSSGFETQYF
>TRBV27|TRBD2
CASSLSTSEDTDTQYF
>TRBV19|TRBD1
CASSPWTGSGTEAFF
>TRBV20-1|.
CSASNQIIVYNEQFF
>TRBV7-6|.
CASSPGPSTEAFF
>TRBV7-8|TRBD1
CASSLVRRGGDANYGYTF
>TRBV15|.
CATSRDLGSAGELFF
>TRBV6-5|.
CASRKTGNYGYTF
>TRBV25-1|.
CARCRSDTQYF
>TRBV7-2|.
CASSPGLYSNQPQHF
>TRBV5-6|.
CARRDFTDTQYF
>TRBV7-2|TRBD2
CASSFYGGSYNEQFF
>TRBV2|.
CASRARQNTGELFF
>TRBV7-2|.
CASSPERTTNEKLFF
>TRBV7-6|.
CASSLSSDEQFF
>TRBV7-9|.
CASSRAVGERHTGELFF
>TRBV12-3/TRBV12-4|.
CASSPGRGSGNTIYF
>TRBV7-3|TRBD1
CASSTSTGGGYTF
>TRBV5-4|TRBD1
CASSLEGQGAGTGELFF
>TRBV9|.
CASSLTKTSTDTQYF
>TRBV7-9|.
CASSFARAAYGYTF
>TRBV20-1|.
CSASRYPGPFETQYF
>TRBV10-1|.
CASSESRGATGELFF
>TRBV19|.
CASSYRPVARAKNIQYF
>TRBV5-5|TRBD2
CASSLRGLEDYNEQFF
>TRBV4-2|TRBD2
CASSQEELAGNEQFF
>TRBV11-2|TRBD2
CASSGLAAKEETQYF
>TRBV29-1|TRBD1
CSVAGGAIHEQYF
>TRBV7-6|TRBD2
CASSNERTRGPGTGELFF
>TRBV29-1|.
CSATTGATREQYF
>TRBV19|.
CASSIDLSGPGYSNQPQHF
>TRBV2|.
CASGWTEDYGYTF
>TRBV12-3/TRBV12-4|.
CASSLGGSRNNEQFF
>TRBV7-3|.
CASSLREGLYPEAFF
>TRBV5-6|.
CASSFPGAHLYEQYF
>TRBV10-2|.
CASGQTLYQETQYF
>TRBV7-2|.
CASSAGHSGNTIYF
>TRBV6-5|.
CASSYSPGGGGANVLTF
>TRBV23-1|TRBD2
CASSSPLAGWDNEQFF
>TRBV7-2|TRBD1
CASSGHRGDTEAFF
>TRBV19|.
CASSRIGPERKARNQPQHF